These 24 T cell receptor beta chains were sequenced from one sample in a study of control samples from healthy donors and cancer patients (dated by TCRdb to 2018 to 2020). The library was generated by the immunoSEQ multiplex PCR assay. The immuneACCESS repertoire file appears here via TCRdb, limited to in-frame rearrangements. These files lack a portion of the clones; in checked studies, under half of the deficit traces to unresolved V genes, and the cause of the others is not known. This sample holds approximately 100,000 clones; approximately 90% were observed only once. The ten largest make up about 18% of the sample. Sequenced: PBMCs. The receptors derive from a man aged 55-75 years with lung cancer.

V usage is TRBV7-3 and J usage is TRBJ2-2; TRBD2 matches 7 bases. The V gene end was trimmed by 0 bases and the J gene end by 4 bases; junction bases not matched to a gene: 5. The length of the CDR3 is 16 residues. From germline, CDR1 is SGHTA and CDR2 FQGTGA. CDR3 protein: CASSLTGGTITGELFF. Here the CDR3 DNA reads TGTGCCAGCAGCTTAACGGGAGGGACTATCACCGGGGAGCTGTTTTTT.

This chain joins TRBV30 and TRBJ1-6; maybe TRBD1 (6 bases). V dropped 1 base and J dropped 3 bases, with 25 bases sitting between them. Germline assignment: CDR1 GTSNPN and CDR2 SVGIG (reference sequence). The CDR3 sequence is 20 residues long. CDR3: CAWSELGRDTWAFYNSPLHF. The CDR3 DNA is TGTGCCTGGAGTGAGTTGGGAAGGGACACCTGGGCCTTCTATAATTCACCCCTCCACTTT.

The CDR3 DNA is TGCGCCAGCAGCCCCCTCCTAGGGCTGTCCTATGGCTACACCTTC. Its protein is CASSPLLGLSYGYTF. The chain couples TRBV5-1 to TRBJ1-2; D is uncertain. Germline loops: CDR1 SGHRS, CDR2 YFSETQ. V was clipped by 4 bases and J by 4 bases, with 17 bases between them. The CDR3 runs to 15 residues.

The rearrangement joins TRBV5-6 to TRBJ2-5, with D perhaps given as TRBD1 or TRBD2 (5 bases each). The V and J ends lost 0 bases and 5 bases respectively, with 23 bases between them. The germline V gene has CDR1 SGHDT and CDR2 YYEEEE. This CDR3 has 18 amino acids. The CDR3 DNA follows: TGTGCCAGCAGCTTGGCGTTGGCAGGGACCCCCAATGCGGAGACCCAGTACTTC. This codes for CASSLALAGTPNAETQYF.

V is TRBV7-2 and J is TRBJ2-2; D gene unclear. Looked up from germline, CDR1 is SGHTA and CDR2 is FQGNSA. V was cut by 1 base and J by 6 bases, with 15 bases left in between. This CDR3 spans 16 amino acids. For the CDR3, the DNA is TGTGCCAGCAGCTTAGTGGAGCAGATAGATTCCGGGGAGCTGTTTTTT. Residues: CASSLVEQIDSGELFF.

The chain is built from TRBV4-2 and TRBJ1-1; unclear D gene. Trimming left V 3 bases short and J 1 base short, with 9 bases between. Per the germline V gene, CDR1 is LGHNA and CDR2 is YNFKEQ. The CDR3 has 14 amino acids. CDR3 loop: CASSHAVENTEAFF. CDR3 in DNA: TGTGCCAGCAGCCACGCGGTGGAGAACACTGAAGCTTTCTTT.

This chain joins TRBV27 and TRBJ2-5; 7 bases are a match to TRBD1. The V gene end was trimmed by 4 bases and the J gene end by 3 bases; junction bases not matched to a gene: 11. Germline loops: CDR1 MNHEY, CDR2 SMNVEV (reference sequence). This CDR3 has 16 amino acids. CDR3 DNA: TGTGCCAGCAGTTCAAAGGGGGCGCTGGATAAAGAGACCCAGTACTTC. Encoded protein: CASSSKGALDKETQYF.

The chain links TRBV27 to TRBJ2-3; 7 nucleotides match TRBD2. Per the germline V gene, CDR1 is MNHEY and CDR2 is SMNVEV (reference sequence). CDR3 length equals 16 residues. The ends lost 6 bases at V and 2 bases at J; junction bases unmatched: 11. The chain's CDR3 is CASRLSRGTSTDTQYF. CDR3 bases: TGTGCCAGCAGGCTATCGCGGGGGACTTCCACAGATACGCAGTATTTT.

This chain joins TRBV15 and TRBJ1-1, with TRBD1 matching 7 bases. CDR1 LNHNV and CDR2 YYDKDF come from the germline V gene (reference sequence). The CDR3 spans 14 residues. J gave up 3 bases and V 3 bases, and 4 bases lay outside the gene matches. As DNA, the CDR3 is TGTGCCACCAGCAGTGAGGGGGCGTACACTGAAGCTTTCTTT. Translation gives CATSSEGAYTEAFF.

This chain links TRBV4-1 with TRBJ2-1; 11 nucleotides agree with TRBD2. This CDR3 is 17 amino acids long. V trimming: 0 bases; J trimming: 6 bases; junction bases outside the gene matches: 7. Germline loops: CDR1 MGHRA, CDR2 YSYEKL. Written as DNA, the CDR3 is TGCGCCAGCAGCCAAGATGGGGACGGACTAGCGGGCAATGAGCAGTTCTTC. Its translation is CASSQDGDGLAGNEQFF.

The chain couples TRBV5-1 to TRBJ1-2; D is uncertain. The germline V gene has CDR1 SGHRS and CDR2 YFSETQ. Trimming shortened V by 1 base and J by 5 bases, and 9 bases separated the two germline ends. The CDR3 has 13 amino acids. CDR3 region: CASSLTDFYGYTF. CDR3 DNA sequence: TGCGCCAGCAGCTTGACAGATTTTTATGGCTACACCTTC.

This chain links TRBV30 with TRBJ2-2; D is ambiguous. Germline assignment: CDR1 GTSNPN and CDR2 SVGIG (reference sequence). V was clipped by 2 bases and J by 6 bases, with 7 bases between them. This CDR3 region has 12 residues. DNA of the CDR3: TGTGCCTGGAGTCTGGCCCCCGGGGAGCTGTTTTTT. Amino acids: CAWSLAPGELFF.

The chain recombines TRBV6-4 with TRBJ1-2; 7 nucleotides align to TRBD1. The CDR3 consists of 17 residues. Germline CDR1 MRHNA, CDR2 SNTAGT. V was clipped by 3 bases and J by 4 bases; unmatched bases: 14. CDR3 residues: CASSEIYNRGRSYGYTF. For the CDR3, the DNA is TGTGCCAGCAGTGAAATCTATAACAGGGGTCGAAGCTATGGCTACACCTTC.

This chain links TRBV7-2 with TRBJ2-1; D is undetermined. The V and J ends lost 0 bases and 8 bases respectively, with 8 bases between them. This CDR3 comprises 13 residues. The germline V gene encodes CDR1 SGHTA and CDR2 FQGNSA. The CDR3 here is CASSLAGIYEQFF. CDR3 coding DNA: TGTGCCAGCAGCTTAGCAGGCATCTATGAGCAGTTCTTC.

DNA for the CDR3: TGCAGCGTTAAGAACTCGAACTCCTACAATGAGCAGTTCTTC. Protein: CSVKNSNSYNEQFF. This rearrangement joins TRBV29-1 to TRBJ2-1; D is unclear. The V gene lost 5 bases and the J gene lost 0 bases, with 11 bases spanning the gap. The CDR3 length is 14 residues. Germline CDR1 SQVTM, CDR2 ANQGSEA.

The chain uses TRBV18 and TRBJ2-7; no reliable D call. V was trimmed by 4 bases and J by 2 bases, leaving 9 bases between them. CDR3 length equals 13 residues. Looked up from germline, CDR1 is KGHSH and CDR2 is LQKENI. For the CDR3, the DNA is TGTGCCAGCTCACAAGGGCCCACCTACGAGCAGTACGTC. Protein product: CASSQGPTYEQYV.

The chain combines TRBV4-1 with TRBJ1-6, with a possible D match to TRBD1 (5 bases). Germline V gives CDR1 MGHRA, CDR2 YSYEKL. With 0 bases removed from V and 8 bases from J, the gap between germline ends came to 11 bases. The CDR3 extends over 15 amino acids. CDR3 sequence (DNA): TGCGCCAGCAGCCAAGAGATGGGGCGCGATTCACCCCTCCACTTT. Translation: CASSQEMGRDSPLHF.

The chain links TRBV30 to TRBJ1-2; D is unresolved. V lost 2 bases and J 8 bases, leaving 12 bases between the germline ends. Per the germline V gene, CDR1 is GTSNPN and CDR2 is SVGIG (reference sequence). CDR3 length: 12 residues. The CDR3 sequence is CAWSSSMGGYTF. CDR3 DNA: TGTGCCTGGAGTAGTTCCATGGGGGGCTACACCTTC.

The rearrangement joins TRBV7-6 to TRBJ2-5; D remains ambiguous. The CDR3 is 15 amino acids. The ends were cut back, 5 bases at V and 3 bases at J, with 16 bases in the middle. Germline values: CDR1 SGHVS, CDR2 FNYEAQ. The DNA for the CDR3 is TGTGCCAGCAGCACAGCGTGGGGTATCGAAGAGACCCAGTACTTC. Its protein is CASSTAWGIEETQYF.

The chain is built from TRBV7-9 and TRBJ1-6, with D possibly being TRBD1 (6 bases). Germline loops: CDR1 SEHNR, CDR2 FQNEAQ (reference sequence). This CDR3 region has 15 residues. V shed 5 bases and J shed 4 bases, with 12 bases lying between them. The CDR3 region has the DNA TGTGCCAGCAGCCCACGGACAGAATATAATTCACCCCTCCACTTT. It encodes CASSPRTEYNSPLHF. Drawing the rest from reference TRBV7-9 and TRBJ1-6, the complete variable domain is DTGVSQNPRHKITKRGQNVTFRCDPISEHNRLYWYRQTLGQGPEFLTYFQNEAQLEKSRLLSDRFSAERPKGSFSTLEIQRTEQGDSAMYLCASSPRTEYNSPLHFGNGTRLTVT.

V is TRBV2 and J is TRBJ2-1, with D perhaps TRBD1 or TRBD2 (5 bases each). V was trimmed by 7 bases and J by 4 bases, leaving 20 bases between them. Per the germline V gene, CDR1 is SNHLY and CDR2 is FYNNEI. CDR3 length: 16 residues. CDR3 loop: CASILGAGELYNEQFF. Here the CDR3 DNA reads TGTGCCAGCATTCTAGGGGCGGGTGAATTATACAATGAGCAGTTCTTC.

In DNA form, the CDR3 reads TGTGCCAGCACCCGGGGTGGGAACTCCTACGAGCAGTACTTC. This codes for CASTRGGNSYEQYF. The chain uses TRBV5-5 and TRBJ2-7, with D tentatively TRBD2 (5 bases). The germline V gene has CDR1 SGHKS and CDR2 YYEKEE (reference sequence). V lost 6 bases to trimming and J lost 0 bases, with 13 bases between them. CDR3 length: 14 residues.

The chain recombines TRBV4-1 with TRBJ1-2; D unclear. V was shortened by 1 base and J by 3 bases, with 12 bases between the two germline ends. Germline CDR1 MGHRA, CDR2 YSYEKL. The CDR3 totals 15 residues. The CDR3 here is CASSQADRWDYGYTF. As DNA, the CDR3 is TGCGCCAGCAGCCAAGCTGATCGCTGGGACTATGGCTACACCTTC.

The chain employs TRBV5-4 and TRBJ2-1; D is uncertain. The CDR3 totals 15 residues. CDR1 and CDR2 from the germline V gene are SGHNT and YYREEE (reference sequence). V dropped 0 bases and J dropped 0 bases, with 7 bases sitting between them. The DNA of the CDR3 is TGTGCCAGCAGCTTGGGACAAACCTCCTACAATGAGCAGTTCTTC. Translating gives CASSLGQTSYNEQFF.